This section outlines one TCR beta chain sequence together with its context. The antigen is unknown. Germline values: CDR1 MNHEY, CDR2 SMNVEV (reference sequence). The length of the CDR3 is 14 residues. V lost 4 bases and J 3 bases, leaving 10 bases between the germline ends. The data are from a study of human T cells and chemical hapten exposure. General study results and limits: Following DPC sensitization, TCRs present above 1 in 1000 frequency showed no change.

RNA extraction used unfractionated whole blood as the source of total RNA. The library tagged individual cDNA molecules with unique molecular identifiers. How the authors handled the data: Individual samples carried between roughly 23,224 and 700,000 TCRs, with 95,638 as the median. TCRdb recomputed calls from the 5' RACE reads with MiXCR, one row per CDR3 protein. TCRdb's processing, not the authors' own work, is the source of the V and J calls. The profile shows roughly 82,000 distinct CDR3 sequences, around a sixth of them singletons. V and J are TRBV27 and TRBJ1-5; a possible D gene is TRBD1 (6 bases). The clonotype comes from a female donor in good health. CDR3 residues: CASSSGGFNQPQHF. CDR3 nucleotide sequence: TGTGCCAGCAGTTCGGGGGGCTTCAATCAGCCCCAGCATTTT.